This T cell receptor beta chain was sequenced in a study of post-analysis software for immune sequencing data. Study-level information: There were relapsing-remitting, secondary progressive and progressive-relapsing multiple sclerosis among the disease courses included. Study-level points and caveats: In patients, about 5 TRBV segments were more frequent than in controls, with TRBV5-6, TRBV5-1 and TRBV20-1 among them. Versus controls, multiple sclerosis patients showed significantly lower diversity (normalized Chao1). By F measure, samples from a shared preparation batch strongly co-clustered.

Germline CDR1 reads SGHVS; CDR2 reads FQNEAQ. This CDR3 is built from 14 residues. Trimming removed 1 base at V and 2 bases at J, with 8 bases between. The TCR beta cDNA libraries contained unique molecular identifiers. Using its own MiXCR run on the PCR reads, TCRdb lists one record per CDR3 protein. The sample holds some 260,000 distinct CDR3 sequences, 36% seen once. As for this clonotype: Its antigen is as yet unknown.

Source material: blood. This receptor was taken from a girl aged 5 to 17 with multiple sclerosis. The chain joins TRBV7-8 to TRBJ1-1; the D gene is possibly TRBD1 (5 bases). The CDR3 region is CASSLDRDNTEAFF. The CDR3 coding sequence is TGTGCCAGCAGCTTAGACCGGGACAACACTGAAGCTTTCTTT.